This record concerns one TCR beta chain sequence. The CDR3 is made up of 13 amino acids. CDR1 is SNHLY and CDR2 is FYNNEI in the germline V gene. V trimming: 4 bases; J trimming: 8 bases; junction bases outside the gene matches: 2. The PCR had 60 Vbeta and 13 Jbeta primers. The table came from immunoSEQ multiplex PCR; TCRdb's copy has only in-frame clones and leaves some out. The sample has roughly 200,000 clones; approximately 79% are singletons. These data originate in a study of cytomegalovirus exposure and HLA in healthy donors. The specimen was PBMCs. The TCR comes from a man in his forties or fifties in good health and CMV-seronegative. This chain connects TRBV2 to TRBJ1-4; 9 positions agree with TRBD1. CDR3 coding DNA: TGTGCCAGCAGTGGGGACAGGGAGGAAAAACTGTTTTTT. Its translation is CASSGDREEKLFF. The entire variable domain, with the rest obtained from reference TRBV2 and TRBJ1-4, is as follows: EPEVTQTPSHQVTQMGQEVILRCVPISNHLYFYWYRQILGQKVEFLVSFYNNEISEKSEIFDDQFSVERPDGSNFTLKIRSTKLEDSAMYFCASSGDREEKLFFGSGTQLSVL.